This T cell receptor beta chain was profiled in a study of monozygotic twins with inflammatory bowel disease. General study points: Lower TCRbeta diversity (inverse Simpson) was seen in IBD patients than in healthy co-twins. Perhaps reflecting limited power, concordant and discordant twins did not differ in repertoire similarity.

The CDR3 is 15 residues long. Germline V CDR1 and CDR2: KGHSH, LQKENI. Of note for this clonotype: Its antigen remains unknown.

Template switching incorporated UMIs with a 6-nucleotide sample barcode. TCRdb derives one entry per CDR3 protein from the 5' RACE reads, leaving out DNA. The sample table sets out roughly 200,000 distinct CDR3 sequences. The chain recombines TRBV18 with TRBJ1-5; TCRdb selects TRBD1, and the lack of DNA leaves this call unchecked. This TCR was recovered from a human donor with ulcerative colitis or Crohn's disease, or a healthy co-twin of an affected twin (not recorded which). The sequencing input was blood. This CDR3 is CASSPGQGHNQPQHF.